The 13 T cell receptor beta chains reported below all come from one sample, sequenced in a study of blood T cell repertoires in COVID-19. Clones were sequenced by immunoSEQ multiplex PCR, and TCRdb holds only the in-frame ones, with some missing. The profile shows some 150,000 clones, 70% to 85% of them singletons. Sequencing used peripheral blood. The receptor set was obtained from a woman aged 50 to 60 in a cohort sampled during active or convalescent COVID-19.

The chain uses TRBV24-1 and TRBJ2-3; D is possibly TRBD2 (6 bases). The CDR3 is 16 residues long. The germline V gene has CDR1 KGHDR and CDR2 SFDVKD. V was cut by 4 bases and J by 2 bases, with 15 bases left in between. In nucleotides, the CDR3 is TGTGCCACCAGTGACCTGAGGCGGGGAGACACAGATACGCAGTATTTT. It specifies CATSDLRRGDTDTQYF.

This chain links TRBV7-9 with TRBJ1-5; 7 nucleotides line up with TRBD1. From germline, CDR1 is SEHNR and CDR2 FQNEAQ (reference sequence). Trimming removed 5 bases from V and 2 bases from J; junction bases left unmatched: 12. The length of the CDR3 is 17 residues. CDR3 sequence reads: CASSTGGGQNRNQPQHF. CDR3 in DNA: TGTGCCAGCAGCACGGGAGGGGGACAGAACCGCAATCAGCCCCAGCATTTT.

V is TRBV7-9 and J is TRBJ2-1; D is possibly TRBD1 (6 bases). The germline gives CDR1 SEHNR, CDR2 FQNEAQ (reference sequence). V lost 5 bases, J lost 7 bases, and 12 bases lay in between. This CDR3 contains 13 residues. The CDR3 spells CASSAGTRNEQFF. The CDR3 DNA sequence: TGTGCCAGCAGCGCCGGGACACGGAATGAGCAGTTCTTC.

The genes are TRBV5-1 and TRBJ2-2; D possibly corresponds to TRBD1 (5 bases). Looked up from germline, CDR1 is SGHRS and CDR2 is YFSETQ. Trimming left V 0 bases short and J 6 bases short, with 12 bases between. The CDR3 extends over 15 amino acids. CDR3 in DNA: TGCGCCAGCAGCTTGGCCTGGTGGGGCGCCGGGGAGCTGTTTTTT. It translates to CASSLAWWGAGELFF.

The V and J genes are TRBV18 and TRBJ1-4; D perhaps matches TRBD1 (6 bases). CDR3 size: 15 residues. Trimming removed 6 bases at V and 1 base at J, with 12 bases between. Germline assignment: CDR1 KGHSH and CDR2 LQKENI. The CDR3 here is CASSSKGGTNEKLFF. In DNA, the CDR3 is TGTGCCAGCTCTTCTAAAGGGGGAACTAATGAAAAACTGTTTTTT.

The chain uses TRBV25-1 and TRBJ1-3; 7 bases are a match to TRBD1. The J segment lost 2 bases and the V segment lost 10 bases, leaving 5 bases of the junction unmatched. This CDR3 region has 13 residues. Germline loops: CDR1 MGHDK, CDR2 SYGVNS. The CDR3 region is CAIEDRAGNTIYF. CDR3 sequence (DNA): TGTGCCATCGAAGACAGGGCTGGAAACACCATATATTTT.

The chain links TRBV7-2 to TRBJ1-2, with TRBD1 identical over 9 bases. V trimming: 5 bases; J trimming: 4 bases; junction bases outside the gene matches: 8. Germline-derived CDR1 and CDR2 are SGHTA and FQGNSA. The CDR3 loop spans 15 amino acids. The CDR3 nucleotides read TGTGCCAGCAGCCCCGACCAGGACAGGGGCTATGGCTACACCTTC. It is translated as CASSPDQDRGYGYTF.

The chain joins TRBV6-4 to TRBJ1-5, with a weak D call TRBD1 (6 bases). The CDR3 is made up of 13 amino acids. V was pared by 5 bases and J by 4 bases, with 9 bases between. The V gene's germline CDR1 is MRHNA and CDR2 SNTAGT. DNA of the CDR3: TGTGCCAGCAGTTCAGGGGCGAATCAGCCCCAGCATTTT. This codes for CASSSGANQPQHF.

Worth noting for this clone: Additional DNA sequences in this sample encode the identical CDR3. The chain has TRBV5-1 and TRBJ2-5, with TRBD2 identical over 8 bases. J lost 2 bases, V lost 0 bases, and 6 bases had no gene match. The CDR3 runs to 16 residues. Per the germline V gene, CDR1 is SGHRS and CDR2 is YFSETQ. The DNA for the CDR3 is TGCGCCAGCAGCTTGGCCGGGAGCGGGGGACAAGAGACCCAGTACTTC. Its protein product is CASSLAGSGGQETQYF.

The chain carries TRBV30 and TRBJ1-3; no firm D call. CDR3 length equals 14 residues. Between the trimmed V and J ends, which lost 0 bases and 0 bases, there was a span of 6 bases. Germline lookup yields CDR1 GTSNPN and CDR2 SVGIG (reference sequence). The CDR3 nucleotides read TGTGCCTGGAGTGTTTCATTCTCTGGAAACACCATATATTTT. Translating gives CAWSVSFSGNTIYF.

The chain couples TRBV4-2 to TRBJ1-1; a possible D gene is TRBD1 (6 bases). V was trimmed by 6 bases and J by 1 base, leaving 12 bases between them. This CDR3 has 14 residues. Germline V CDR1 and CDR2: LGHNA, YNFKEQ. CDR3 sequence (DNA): TGTGCCAGCAGGGCACAGGGCGCGAACACTGAAGCTTTCTTT. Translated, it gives CASRAQGANTEAFF.

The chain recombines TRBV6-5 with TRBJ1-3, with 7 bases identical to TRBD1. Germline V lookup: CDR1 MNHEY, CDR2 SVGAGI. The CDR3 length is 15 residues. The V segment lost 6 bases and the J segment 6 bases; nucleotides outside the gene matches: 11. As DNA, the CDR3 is TGTGCCAGCAGCTCCGGACAGGCACTGTTAAACACCATATATTTT. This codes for CASSSGQALLNTIYF.

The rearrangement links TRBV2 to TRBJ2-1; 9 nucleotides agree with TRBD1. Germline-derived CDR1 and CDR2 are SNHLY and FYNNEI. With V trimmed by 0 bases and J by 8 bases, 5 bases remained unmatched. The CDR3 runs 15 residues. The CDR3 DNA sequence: TGTGCCAGCAGTGAAGCGGGGACAGGGAACGATGAGCAGTTCTTC. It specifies CASSEAGTGNDEQFF. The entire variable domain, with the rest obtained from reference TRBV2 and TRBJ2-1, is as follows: EPEVTQTPSHQVTQMGQEVILRCVPISNHLYFYWYRQILGQKVEFLVSFYNNEISEKSEIFDDQFSVERPDGSNFTLKIRSTKLEDSAMYFCASSEAGTGNDEQFFGPGTRLTVL.